This section outlines one T cell receptor beta chain sequence together with its context. What it recognizes is unknown. This CDR3 spans 13 amino acids. From germline, CDR1 is SGHDT and CDR2 YYEEEE. Trimming removed 6 bases from V and 9 bases from J, with 17 bases in between. The data derive from a study of blood T cells in healthy people across ages. Study-wide findings and caveats: Both naive CD4+ cell counts and diversity were greater in long-lived donors than in aged donors.

With a J-beta primer mix and a sample-barcoded 5' primer, a second PCR ran roughly 6 to 12 cycles. MiXCR was run by TCRdb on the 5' RACE reads, yielding one entry per CDR3 protein. Of 910,000 or so distinct CDR3 sequences in the sample, 51% are singletons; the top ten hold 20% to 25%. Caucasian, healthy and from Russia, the donors were aged between 6 and 90. Peripheral blood was drawn, ten milliliters per donor. Total RNA, at least 5 micrograms per sample, came from PBMCs. The chain joins TRBV5-6 to TRBJ2-3; D is uncertain. Sequenced: blood. The receptor's source is an older woman in good health. CDR3 amino acids: CASTLPSERTQYF. CDR3 coding DNA: TGTGCCAGCACCCTCCCCTCGGAGAGGACGCAGTATTTT.